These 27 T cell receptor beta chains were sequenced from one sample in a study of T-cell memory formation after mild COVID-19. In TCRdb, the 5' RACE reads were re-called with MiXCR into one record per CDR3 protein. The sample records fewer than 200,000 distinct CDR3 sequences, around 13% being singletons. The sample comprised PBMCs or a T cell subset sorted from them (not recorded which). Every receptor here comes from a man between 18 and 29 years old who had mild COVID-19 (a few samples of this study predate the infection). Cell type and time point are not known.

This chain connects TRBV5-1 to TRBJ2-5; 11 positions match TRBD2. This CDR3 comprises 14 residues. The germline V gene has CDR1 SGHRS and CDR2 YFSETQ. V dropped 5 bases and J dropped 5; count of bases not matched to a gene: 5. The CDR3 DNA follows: TGCGCCAGCAGTTCTACTAGCGGGGGTGAGACCCAGTACTTC. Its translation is CASSSTSGGETQYF.

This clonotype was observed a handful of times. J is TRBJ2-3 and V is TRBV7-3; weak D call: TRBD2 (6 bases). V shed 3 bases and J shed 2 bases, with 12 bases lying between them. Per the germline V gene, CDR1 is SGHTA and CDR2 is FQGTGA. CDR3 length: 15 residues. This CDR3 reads CASSLAGWDTDTQYF. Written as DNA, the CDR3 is TGTGCCAGCAGCTTGGCGGGGTGGGACACAGATACGCAGTATTTT. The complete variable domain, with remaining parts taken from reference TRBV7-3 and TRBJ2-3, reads GAGVSQTPSNKVTEKGKYVELRCDPISGHTALYWYRQSLGQGPEFLIYFQGTGAADDSGLPNDRFFAVRPEGSVSTLKIQRTERGDSAVYLCASSLAGWDTDTQYFGPGTRLTVL.

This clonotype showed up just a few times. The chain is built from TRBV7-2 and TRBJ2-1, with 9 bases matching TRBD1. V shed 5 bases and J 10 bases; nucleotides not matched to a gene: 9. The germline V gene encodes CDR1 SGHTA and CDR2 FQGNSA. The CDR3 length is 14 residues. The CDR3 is CASSLDRGSIEQFF. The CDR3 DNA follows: TGTGCCAGCAGCCTGGACAGGGGTAGCATCGAGCAGTTCTTC.

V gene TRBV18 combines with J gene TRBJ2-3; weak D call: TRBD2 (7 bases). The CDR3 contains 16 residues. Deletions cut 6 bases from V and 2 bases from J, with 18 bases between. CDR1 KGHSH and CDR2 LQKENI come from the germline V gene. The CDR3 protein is CASSPVSGGITDTQYF. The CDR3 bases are TGTGCCAGCTCCCCGGTTTCGGGGGGCATCACAGATACGCAGTATTTT.

As DNA, the CDR3 is TGTGCCAGCAGCCAAGCCGAGACTAGCGGGGGTCTTTACAATGAGCAGTTCTTC. Translated, it gives CASSQAETSGGLYNEQFF. J is TRBJ2-1 and V is TRBV4-2; TRBD2 matches 12 bases. The CDR3 runs 18 residues. V shed 1 base, J shed 4 bases, and the junction held 8 bases outside the gene matches. The germline CDR1 and CDR2 sequences are LGHNA and YNFKEQ.

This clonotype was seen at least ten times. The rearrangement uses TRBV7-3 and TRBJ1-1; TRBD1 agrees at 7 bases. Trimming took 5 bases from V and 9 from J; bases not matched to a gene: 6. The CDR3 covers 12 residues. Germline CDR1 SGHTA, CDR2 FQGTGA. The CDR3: CASSPQGGQAFF. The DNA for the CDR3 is TGTGCCAGCAGCCCCCAGGGGGGTCAAGCTTTCTTT.

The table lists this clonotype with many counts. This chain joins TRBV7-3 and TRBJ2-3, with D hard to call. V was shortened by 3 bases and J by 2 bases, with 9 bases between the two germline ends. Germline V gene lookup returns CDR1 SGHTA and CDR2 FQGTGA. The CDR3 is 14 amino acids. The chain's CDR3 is CASSLGGYTDTQYF. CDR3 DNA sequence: TGTGCCAGCAGCTTGGGCGGTTACACAGATACGCAGTATTTT.

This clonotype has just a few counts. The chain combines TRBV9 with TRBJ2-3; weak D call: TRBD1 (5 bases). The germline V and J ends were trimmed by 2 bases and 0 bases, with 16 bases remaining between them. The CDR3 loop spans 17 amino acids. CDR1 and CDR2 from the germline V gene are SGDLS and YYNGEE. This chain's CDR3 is CASSVMATGASTDTQYF. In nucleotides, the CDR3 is TGTGCCAGCAGCGTTATGGCCACAGGTGCTAGCACAGATACGCAGTATTTT.

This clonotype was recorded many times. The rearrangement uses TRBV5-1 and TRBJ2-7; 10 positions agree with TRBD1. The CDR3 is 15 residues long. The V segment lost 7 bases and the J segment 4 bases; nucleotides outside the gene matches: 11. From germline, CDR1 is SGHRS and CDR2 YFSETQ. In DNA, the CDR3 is TGCGCCAGCGCCCGCTCCGGGACAGGGGAGTACGAGCAGTACTTC. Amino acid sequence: CASARSGTGEYEQYF.

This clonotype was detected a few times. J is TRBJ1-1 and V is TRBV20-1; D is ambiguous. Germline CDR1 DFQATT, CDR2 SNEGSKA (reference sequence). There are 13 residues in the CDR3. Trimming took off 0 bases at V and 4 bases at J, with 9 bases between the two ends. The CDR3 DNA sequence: TGCAGTGCTAGAGATCCCAGAGGCACTGAAGCTTTCTTT. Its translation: CSARDPRGTEAFF.

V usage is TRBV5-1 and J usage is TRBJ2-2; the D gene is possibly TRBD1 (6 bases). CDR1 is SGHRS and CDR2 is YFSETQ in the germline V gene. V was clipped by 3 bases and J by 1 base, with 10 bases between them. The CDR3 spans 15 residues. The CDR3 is CASSSTGMNTGELFF. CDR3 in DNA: TGCGCCAGCAGCTCTACAGGGATGAACACCGGGGAGCTGTTTTTT. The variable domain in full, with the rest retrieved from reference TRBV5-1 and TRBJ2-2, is KAGVTQTPRYLIKTRGQQVTLSCSPISGHRSVSWYQQTPGQGLQFLFEYFSETQRNKGNFPGRFSGRQFSNSRSEMNVSTLELGDSALYLCASSSTGMNTGELFFGEGSRLTVL.

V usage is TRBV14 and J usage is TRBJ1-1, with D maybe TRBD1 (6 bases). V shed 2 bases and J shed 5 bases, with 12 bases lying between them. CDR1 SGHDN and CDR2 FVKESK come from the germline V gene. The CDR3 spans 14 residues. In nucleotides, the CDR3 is TGTGCCAGCAGCCAAATCCAGGGGAGGACTGAAGCTTTCTTT. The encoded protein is CASSQIQGRTEAFF. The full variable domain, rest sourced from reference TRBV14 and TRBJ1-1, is EAGVTQFPSHSVIEKGQTVTLRCDPISGHDNLYWYRRVMGKEIKFLLHFVKESKQDESGMPNNRFLAERTGGTYSTLKVQPAELEDSGVYFCASSQIQGRTEAFFGQGTRLTVV.

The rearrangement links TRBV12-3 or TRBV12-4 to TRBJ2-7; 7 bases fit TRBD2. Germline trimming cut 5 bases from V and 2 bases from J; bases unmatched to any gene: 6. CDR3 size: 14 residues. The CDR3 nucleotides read TGTGCCAGCAGTCGCGGGGGATCCACCTACGAGCAGTACTTC. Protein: CASSRGGSTYEQYF.

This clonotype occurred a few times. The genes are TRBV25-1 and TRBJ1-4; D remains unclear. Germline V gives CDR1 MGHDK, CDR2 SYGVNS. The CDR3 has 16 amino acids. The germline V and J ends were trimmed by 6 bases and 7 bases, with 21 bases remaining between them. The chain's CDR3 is CASRSSGMGSGEKLFF. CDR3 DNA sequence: TGTGCCAGCAGATCCTCGGGTATGGGATCTGGTGAAAAACTGTTTTTT.

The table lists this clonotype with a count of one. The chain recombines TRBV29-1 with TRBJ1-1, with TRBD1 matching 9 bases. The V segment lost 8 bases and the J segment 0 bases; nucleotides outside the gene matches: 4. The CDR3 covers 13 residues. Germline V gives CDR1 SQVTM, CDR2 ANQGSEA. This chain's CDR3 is CSLTGGMNTEAFF. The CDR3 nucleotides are TGCAGCTTGACAGGGGGGATGAACACTGAAGCTTTCTTT.

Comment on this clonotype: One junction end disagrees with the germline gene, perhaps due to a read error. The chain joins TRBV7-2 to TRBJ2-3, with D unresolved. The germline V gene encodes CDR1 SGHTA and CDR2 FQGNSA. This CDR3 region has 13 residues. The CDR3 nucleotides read TGTGCCAGCATCTTAAGGCTGCGGGATACGCAGTATTTT. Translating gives CASILRLRDTQYF.

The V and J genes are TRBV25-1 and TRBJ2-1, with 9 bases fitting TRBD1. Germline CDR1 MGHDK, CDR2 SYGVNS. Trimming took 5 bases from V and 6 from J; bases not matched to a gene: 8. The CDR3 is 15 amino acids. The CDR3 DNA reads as TGTGCCAGCAGTATCTTGGGACAGGGAATCAATGAGCAGTTCTTC. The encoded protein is CASSILGQGINEQFF.

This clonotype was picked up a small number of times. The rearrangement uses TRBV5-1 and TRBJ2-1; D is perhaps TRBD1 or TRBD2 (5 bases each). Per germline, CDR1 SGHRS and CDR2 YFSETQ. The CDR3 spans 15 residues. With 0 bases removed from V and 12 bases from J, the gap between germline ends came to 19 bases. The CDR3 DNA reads TGCGCCAGCAGCTTGGTCCGGGACCCGGCATTGCGGCAGTTCTTC. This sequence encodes CASSLVRDPALRQFF.

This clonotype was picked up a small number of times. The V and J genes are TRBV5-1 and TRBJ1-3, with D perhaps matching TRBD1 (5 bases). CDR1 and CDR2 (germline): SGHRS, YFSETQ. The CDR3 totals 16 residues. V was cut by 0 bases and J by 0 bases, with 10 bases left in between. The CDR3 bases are TGCGCCAGCAGCTTGGGGGACGGAGACTCTGGAAACACCATATATTTT. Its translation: CASSLGDGDSGNTIYF.

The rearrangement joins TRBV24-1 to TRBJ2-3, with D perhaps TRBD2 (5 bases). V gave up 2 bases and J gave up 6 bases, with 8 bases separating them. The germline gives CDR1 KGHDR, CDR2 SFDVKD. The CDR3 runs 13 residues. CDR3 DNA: TGTGCCACCAGTGATTCGAGGGTCGATACGCAGTATTTT. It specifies CATSDSRVDTQYF.

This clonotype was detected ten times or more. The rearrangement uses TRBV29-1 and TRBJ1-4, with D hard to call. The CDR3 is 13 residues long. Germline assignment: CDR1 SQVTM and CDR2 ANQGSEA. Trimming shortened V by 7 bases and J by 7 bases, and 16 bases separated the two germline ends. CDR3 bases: TGCAGCGCCTGCGAACCTTTGGGTGAAAAACTGTTTTTT. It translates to CSACEPLGEKLFF.

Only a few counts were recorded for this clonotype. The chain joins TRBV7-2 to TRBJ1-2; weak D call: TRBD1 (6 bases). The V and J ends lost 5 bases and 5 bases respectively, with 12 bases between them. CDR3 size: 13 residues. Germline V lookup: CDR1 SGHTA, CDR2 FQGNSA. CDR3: CASSPSTGYGYTF. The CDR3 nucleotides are TGTGCCAGCAGCCCCTCGACAGGATATGGCTACACCTTC.

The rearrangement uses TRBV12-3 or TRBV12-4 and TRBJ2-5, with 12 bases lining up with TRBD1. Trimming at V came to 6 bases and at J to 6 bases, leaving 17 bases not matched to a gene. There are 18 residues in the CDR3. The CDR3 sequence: CASSIHPLGQGARKTQYF. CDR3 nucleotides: TGTGCCAGCAGCATCCACCCGTTGGGACAGGGGGCACGGAAGACCCAGTACTTC.

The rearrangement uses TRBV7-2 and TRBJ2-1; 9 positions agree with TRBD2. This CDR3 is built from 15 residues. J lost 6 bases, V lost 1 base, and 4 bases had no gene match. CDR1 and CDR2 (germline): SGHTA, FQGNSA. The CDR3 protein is CASSLVAGAPNEQFF. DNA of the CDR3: TGTGCCAGCAGCTTAGTAGCGGGGGCTCCCAATGAGCAGTTCTTC.

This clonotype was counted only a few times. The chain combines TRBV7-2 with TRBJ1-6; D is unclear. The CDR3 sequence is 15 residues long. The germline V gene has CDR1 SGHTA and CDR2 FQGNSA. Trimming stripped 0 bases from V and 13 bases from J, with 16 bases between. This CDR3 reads CASSLAGRELNPLHF. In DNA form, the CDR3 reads TGTGCCAGCAGCTTAGCCGGACGCGAATTGAACCCCCTCCACTTT.

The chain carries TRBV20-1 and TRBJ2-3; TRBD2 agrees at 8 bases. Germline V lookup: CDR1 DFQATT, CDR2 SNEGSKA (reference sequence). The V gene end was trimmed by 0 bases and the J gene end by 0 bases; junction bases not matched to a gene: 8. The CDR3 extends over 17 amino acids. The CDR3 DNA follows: TGCAGTGCTAGAGATGTCCGGGGGGGATCTAGCACAGATACGCAGTATTTT. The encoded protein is CSARDVRGGSSTDTQYF.

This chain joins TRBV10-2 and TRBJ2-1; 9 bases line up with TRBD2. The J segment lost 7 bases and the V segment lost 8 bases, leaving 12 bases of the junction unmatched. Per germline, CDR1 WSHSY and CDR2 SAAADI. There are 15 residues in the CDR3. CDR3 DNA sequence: TGCGCCAGCCGCCGCCCCGCGGGGGGGCCGAATGAGCAGTTCTTC. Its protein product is CASRRPAGGPNEQFF.